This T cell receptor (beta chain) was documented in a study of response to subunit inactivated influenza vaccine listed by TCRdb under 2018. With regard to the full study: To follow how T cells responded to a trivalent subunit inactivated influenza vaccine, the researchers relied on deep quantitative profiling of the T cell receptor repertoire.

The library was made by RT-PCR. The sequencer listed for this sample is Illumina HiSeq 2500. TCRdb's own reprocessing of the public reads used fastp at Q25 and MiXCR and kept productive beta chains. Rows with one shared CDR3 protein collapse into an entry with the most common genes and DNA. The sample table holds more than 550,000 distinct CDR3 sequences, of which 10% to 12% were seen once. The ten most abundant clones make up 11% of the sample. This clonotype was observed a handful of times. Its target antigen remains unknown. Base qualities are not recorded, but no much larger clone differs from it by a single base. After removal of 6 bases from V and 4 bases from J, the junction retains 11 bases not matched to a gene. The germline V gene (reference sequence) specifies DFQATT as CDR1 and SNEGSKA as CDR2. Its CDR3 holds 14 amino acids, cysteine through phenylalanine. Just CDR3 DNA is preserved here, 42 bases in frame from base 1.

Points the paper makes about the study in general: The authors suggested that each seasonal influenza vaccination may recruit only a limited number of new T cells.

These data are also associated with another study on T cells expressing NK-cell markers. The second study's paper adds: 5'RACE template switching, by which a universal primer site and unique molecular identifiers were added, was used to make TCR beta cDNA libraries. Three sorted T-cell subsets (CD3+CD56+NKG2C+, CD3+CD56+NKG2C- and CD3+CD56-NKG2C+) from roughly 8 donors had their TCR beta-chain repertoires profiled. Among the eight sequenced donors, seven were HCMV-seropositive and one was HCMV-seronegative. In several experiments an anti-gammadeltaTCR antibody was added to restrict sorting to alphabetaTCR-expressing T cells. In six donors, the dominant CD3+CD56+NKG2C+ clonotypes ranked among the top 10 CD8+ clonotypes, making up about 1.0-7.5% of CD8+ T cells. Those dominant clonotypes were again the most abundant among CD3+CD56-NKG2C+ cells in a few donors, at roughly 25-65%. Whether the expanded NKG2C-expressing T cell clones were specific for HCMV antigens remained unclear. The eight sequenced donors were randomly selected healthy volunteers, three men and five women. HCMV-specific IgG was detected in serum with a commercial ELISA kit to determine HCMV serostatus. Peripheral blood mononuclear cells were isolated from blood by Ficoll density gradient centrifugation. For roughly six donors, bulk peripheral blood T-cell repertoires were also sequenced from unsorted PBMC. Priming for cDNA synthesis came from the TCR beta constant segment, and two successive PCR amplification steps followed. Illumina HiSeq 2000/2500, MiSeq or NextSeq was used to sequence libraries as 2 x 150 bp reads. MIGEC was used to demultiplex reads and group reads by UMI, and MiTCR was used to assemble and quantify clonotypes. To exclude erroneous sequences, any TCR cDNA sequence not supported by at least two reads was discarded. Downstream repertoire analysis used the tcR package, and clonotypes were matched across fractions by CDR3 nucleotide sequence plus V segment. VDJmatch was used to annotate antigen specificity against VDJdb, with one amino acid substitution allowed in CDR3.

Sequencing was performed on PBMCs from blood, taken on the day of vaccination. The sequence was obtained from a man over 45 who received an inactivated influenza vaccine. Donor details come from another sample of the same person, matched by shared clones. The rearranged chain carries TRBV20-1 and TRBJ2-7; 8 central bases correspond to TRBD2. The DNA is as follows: TGCAGTGCCAGACCCAGCGGGAGAGGGTACGAGCAGTACTTC. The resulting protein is CSARPSGRGYEQYF.